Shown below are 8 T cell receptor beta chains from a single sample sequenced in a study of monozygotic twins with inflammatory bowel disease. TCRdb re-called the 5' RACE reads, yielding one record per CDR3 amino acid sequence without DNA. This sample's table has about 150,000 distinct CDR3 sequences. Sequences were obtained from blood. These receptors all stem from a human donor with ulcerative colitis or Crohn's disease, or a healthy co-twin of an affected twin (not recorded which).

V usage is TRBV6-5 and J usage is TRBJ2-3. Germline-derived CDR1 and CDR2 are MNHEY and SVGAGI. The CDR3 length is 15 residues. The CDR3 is CASSSIGARTDTQYF.

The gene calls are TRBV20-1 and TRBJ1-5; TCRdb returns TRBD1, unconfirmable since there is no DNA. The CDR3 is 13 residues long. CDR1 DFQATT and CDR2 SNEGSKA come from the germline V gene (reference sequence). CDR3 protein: CSARTGDHQPQHF.

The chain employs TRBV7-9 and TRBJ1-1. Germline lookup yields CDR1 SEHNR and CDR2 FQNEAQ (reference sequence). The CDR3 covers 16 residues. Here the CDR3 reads CASSLGAGGMRTEAFF.

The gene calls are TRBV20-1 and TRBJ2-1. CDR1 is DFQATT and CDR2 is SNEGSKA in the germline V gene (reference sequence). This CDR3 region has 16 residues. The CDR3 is CSARRFGGDPYNEQFF.

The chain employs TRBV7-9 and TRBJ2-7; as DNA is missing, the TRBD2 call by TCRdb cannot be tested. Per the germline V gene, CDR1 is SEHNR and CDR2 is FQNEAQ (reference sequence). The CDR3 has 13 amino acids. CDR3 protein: CASSPARAYEQYF.

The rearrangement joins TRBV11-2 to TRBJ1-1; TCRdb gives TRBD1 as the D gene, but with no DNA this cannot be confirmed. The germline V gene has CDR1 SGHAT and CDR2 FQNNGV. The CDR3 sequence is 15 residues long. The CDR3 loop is CASSLQGASVTEAFF.

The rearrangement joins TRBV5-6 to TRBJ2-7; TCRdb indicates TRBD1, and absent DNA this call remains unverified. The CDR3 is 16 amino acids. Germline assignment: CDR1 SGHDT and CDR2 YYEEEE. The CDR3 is CASSLLGRGSSYEQYF.

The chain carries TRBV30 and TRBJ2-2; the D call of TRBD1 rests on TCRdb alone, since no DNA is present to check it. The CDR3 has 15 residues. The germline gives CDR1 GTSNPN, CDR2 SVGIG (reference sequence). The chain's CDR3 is CAWSLSRVGAGELFF.